This is a list of T cell receptor beta chains from one sample in a study of PD-1 blockade in classical Hodgkin lymphoma. Clones were sequenced by immunoSEQ multiplex PCR, and TCRdb holds only the in-frame ones, with some missing. The table records about 19,000 clones, 76% of them present only once. The input for sequencing was peripheral blood mononuclear cells (PBMCs), taken before the fourth cycle of nivolumab. The receptors come from a human donor with classical Hodgkin lymphoma. Both conserved end residues are part of each CDR3. D genes are given only for firm matches. The size entry is marked missing in some rows and otherwise reads once, few, many or a size class.

once	TRBV7-9	TRBJ1-1	.	CASSLVGGYSEAFF	TGTGCCAGCAGCTTAGTTGGGGGTTACTCTGAAGCTTTCTTT
.	TRBV19	TRBJ1-2	.	CASSIVNYGYTF	TGTGCCAGTAGTATTGTCAACTATGGCTACACCTTC
.	TRBV7-9	TRBJ1-2	.	CASSLGREGYTF	TGTGCCAGCAGCTTGGGAAGGGAAGGCTACACCTTC
.	TRBV7-2	TRBJ1-4	TRBD1	CASSIQGATNEKLFF	TGTGCCAGCAGCATACAGGGGGCAACTAATGAAAAACTGTTTTTT
.	TRBV27	TRBJ2-1	.	CASSLLGVGFNEQFF	TGTGCCAGCAGTTTATTAGGGGTAGGCTTCAATGAGCAGTTCTTC
.	TRBV11-3	TRBJ2-7	.	CASSLQDYEQYF	TGTGCCAGCAGCTTACAGGACTACGAGCAGTACTTC
.	TRBV30	TRBJ1-2	.	CAWAGGSGGYTF	TGTGCCTGGGCTGGGGGCTCGGGGGGCTACACCTTC
once	TRBV11-2	TRBJ2-7	TRBD2	CASSSGLADSYEQYF	TGTGCCAGCAGCTCAGGACTAGCGGACTCCTACGAGCAGTACTTC
.	TRBV4-1	TRBJ1-2	.	CASRHSDDAGGYTF	TGCGCCAGCAGGCATTCTGATGACGCAGGGGGCTACACCTTC
.	TRBV5-1	TRBJ2-7	TRBD2	CASRLAGGWEQYF	TGCGCCAGCAGACTAGCGGGAGGTTGGGAGCAGTACTTC
.	TRBV9	TRBJ1-3	.	CASSPTGSSGNTIYF	TGTGCCAGCAGCCCAACGGGGAGCTCTGGAAACACCATATATTTT
.	TRBV5-1	TRBJ2-7	TRBD2	CASSAPTSGSTYEQYF	TGCGCCAGCAGCGCCCCGACTAGCGGGAGTACCTACGAGCAGTACTTC
.	TRBV5-4	TRBJ1-2	.	CASSLDRVVTF	TGTGCCAGCAGCTTGGACAGGGTAGTAACCTTC
.	TRBV7-6	TRBJ2-1	.	CASSTYTGSEQFF	TGTGCCAGCAGCACATATACAGGGAGTGAGCAGTTCTTC
once	TRBV2	TRBJ2-1	.	CASQQGGNEQFF	TGTGCCAGCCAACAGGGAGGGAATGAGCAGTTCTTC
.	TRBV19	TRBJ2-7	.	CASSWVSGYEQYF	TGTGCCAGTAGTTGGGTTAGCGGCTACGAGCAGTACTTC
.	TRBV9	TRBJ2-7	.	CASSQDGQYYEQYF	TGTGCCAGCAGCCAGGATGGACAGTACTACGAGCAGTACTTC
.	TRBV6-5	TRBJ2-7	.	CASSTSGQSYEQYF	TGTGCCAGCAGTACCTCCGGACAGTCCTACGAGCAGTACTTC
.	TRBV4-2	TRBJ1-4	TRBD1	CASSLTGTGDEKLFF	TGTGCCAGCAGCCTGACCGGGACAGGGGATGAAAAACTGTTTTTT
few	TRBV11-3	TRBJ1-1	.	CASSLSMNTEAFF	TGTGCCAGCAGCTTATCAATGAACACTGAAGCTTTCTTT
.	TRBV6-6	TRBJ2-7	.	CASGDGSYEQYF	TGTGCCAGCGGGGACGGAAGCTACGAGCAGTACTTC
few	TRBV19	TRBJ1-2	.	CASSMNGGMNYGYTF	TGTGCCAGTAGTATGAATGGGGGAATGAACTATGGCTACACCTTC
.	TRBV6-1	TRBJ2-7	TRBD1	CASSEEDRNEQYF	TGTGCCAGCAGTGAAGAGGACAGGAACGAGCAGTACTTC
.	TRBV19	TRBJ1-2	TRBD1	CASRQGSYGYTF	TGTGCCAGCAGACAGGGGAGCTATGGCTACACCTTC
.	TRBV7-9	TRBJ1-2	TRBD1	CASSSGQGGYTF	TGTGCCAGCAGCTCAGGACAGGGCGGCTACACCTTC
.	TRBV6-1	TRBJ1-2	.	CASSEDRGYGYTF	TGTGCCAGCAGTGAGGACCGCGGCTATGGCTACACCTTC
.	TRBV6-1	TRBJ1-1	TRBD1	CASSDGTGGIEAFF	TGTGCCAGCAGTGATGGGACAGGGGGGATTGAAGCTTTCTTT
.	TRBV19	TRBJ1-5	.	CASSSTGFNQPQHF	TGTGCCAGTAGTAGCACAGGGTTCAATCAGCCCCAGCATTTT
.	TRBV19	TRBJ1-1	TRBD1	CASSTRTGQGDTEAFF	TGTGCCAGTAGTACCCGGACAGGCCAAGGGGACACTGAAGCTTTCTTT
.	TRBV7-9	TRBJ2-5	.	CASSFDPVNREETQYF	TGTGCCAGCAGCTTTGATCCAGTCAACCGGGAGGAGACCCAGTACTTC
.	TRBV4-1	TRBJ2-7	.	CASSQDKDYFYEQYF	TGCGCCAGCAGCCAAGATAAGGACTACTTCTACGAGCAGTACTTC
once	TRBV27	TRBJ2-7	TRBD2	CASSRGVGEQYF	TGTGCCAGCAGTCGGGGGGTGGGTGAGCAGTACTTC
.	TRBV18	TRBJ1-1	TRBD1	CASSPGQANTEAFF	TGTGCCAGCTCACCGGGACAGGCGAACACTGAAGCTTTCTTT